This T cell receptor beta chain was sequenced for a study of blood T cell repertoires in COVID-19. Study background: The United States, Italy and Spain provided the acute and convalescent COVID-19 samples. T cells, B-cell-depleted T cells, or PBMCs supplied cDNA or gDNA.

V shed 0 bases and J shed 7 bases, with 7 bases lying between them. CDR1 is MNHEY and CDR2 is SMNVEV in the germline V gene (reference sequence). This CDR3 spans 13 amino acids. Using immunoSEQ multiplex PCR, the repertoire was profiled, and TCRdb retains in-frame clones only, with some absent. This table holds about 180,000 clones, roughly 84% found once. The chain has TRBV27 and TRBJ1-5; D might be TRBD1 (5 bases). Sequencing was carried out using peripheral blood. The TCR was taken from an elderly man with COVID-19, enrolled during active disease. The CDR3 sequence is CASSLSGVQPQHF. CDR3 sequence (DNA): TGTGCCAGCAGTTTATCAGGGGTCCAGCCCCAGCATTTT.